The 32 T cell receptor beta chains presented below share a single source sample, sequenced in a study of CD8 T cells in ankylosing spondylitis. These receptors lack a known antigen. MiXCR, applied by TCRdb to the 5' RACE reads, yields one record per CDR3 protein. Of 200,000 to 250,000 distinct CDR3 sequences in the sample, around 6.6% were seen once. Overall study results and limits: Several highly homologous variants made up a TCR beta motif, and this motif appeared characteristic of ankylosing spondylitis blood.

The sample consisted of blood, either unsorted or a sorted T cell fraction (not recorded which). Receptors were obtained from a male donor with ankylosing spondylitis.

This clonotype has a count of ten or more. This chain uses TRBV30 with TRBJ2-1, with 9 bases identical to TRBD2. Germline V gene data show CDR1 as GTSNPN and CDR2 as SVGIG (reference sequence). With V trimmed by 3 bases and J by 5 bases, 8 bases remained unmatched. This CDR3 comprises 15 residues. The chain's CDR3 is CAWRKGAGGDNEQFF. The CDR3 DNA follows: TGTGCCTGGAGAAAAGGAGCGGGGGGTGACAATGAGCAGTTCTTC.

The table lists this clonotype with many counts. The CDR3, as DNA: TGTGCCAGCAGAGCCCTTGGAGGGGCGAACTACGAGCAGTACTTC. This sequence encodes CASRALGGANYEQYF. This chain connects TRBV28 to TRBJ2-7, with D perhaps matching TRBD2 (6 bases). This CDR3 contains 15 residues. Trimming removed 6 bases at V and 3 bases at J, with 18 bases between. Germline CDR1 and CDR2: MDHEN and SYDVKM.

The CDR3 nucleotides are TGTGCCAGCAGTAGAAGCGGGGGGACCCAGTACTTC. This codes for CASSRSGGTQYF. The chain couples TRBV12-3 or TRBV12-4 to TRBJ2-5; TRBD2 agrees at 8 bases. CDR3 length equals 12 residues. The V and J ends lost 5 bases and 7 bases, in that order; junction bases with no gene match: 3.

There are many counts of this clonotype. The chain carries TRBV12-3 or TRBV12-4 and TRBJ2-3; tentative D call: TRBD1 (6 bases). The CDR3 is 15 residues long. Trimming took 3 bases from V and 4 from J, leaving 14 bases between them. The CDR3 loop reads CASSFLQGLADTQYF. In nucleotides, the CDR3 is TGTGCCAGCAGTTTCTTACAGGGCTTGGCAGATACGCAGTATTTT.

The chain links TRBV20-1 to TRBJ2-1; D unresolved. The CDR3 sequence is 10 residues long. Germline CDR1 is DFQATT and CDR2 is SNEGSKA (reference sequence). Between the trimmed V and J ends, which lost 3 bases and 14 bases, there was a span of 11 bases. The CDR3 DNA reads TGCAGTGCTAGGTTCGGCTGGGAGTTCTTC. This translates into CSARFGWEFF.

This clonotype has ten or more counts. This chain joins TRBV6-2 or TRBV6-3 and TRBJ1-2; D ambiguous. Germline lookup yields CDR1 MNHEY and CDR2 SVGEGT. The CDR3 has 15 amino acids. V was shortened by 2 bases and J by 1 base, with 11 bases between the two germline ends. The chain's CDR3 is CASSYGHHLNYGYTF. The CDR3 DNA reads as TGTGCCAGCAGTTACGGGCACCACCTTAACTATGGCTACACCTTC.

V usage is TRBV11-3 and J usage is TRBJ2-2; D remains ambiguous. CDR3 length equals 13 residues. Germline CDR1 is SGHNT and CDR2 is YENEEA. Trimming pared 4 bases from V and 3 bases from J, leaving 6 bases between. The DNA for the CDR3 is TGTGCCAGCAGCTACGATTACACCGGGGAGCTGTTTTTT. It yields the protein CASSYDYTGELFF. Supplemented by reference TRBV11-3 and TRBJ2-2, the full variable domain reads EAGVVQSPRYKIIEKKQPVAFWCNPISGHNTLYWYLQNLGQGPELLIRYENEEAVDDSQLPKDRFSAERLKGVDSTLKIQPAELGDSAVYLCASSYDYTGELFFGEGSRLTVL.

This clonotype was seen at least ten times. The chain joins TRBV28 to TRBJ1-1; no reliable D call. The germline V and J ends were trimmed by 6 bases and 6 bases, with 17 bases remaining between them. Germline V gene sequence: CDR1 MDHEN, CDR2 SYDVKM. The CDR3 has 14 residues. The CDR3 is CASSLSFGQAEAFF. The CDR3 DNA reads TGTGCCAGCAGCCTCAGCTTTGGGCAGGCTGAAGCTTTCTTT.

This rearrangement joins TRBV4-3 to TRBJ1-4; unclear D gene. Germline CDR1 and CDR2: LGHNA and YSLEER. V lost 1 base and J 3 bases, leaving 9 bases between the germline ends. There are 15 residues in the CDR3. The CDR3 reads CASSQVWRPNEKLFF. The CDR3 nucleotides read TGCGCCAGCAGCCAAGTCTGGCGGCCTAATGAAAAACTGTTTTTT.

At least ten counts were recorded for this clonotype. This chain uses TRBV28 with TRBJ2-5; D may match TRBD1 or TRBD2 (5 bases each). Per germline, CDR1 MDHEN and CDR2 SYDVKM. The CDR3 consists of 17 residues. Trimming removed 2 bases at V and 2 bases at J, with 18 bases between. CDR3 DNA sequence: TGTGCCAGCAGTTTAAAGCTCGAGAGGGGTGAGCAAGAGACCCAGTACTTC. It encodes CASSLKLERGEQETQYF.

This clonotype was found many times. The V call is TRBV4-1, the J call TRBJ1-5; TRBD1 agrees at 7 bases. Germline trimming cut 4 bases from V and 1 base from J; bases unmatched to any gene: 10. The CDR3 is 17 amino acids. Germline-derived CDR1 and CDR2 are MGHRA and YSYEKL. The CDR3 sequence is CASSPSPGQTSNQPQHF. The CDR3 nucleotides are TGCGCCAGCAGCCCCAGTCCGGGACAGACCAGCAATCAGCCCCAGCATTTT.

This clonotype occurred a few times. The CDR3 is CASSLVATNEKLFF. The CDR3 region has the DNA TGTGCCAGCAGCTTAGTAGCGACTAATGAAAAACTGTTTTTT. This chain connects TRBV5-8 to TRBJ1-4, with unresolved D. Germline CDR1 and CDR2: SGHTS and YDEGEE. The CDR3 covers 14 residues. Trimming removed 2 bases from V and 2 bases from J, with 7 bases in between.

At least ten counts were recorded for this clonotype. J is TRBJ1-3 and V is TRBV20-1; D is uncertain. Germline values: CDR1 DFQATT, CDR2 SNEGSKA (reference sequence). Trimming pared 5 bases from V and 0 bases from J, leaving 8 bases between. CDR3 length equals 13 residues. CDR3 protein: CSASDLSGNTIYF. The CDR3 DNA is TGCAGTGCTTCAGACCTCTCTGGAAACACCATATATTTT.

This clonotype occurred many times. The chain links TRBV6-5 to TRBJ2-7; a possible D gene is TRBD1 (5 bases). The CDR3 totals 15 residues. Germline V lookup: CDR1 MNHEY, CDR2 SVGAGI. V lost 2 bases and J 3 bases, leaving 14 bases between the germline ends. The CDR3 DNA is TGTGCCAGCAGTTACGGTCAGGGCAACGGCTACGAGCAGTACTTC. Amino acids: CASSYGQGNGYEQYF.

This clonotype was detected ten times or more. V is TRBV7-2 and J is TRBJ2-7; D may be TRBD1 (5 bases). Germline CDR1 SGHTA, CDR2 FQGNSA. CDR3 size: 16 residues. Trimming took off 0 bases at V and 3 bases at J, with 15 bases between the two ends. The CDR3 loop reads CASSLALGDLNYEQYF. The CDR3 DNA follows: TGTGCCAGCAGCTTAGCGCTAGGGGATCTAAACTACGAGCAGTACTTC.

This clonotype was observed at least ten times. CDR3 bases: TGTGCCAGCAGCCAGATTAGCAGTACAGGGTTATTCACCGGGGAGCTGTTTTTT. It encodes CASSQISSTGLFTGELFF. The chain carries TRBV12-3 or TRBV12-4 and TRBJ2-2; D perhaps matches TRBD1 (6 bases). This CDR3 region has 18 residues. V gave up 6 bases and J gave up 4 bases, with 24 bases separating them.

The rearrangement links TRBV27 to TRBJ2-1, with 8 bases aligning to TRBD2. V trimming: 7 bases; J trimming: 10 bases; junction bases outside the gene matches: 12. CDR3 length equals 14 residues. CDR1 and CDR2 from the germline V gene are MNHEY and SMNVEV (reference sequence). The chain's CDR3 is CASTPVSGAPEQFF. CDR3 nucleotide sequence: TGTGCCAGCACCCCGGTTAGCGGGGCGCCCGAGCAGTTCTTC.

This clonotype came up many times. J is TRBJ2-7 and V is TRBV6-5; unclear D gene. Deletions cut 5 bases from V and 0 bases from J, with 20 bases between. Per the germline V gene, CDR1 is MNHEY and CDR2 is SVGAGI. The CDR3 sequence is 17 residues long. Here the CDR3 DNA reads TGTGCCAGCAGTAACCCCAAGGACGGCTTAATCTCCTACGAGCAGTACTTC. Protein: CASSNPKDGLISYEQYF.

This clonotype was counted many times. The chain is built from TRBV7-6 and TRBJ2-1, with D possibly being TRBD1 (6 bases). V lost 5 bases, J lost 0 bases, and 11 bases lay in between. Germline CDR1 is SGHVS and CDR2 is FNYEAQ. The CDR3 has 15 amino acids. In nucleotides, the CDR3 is TGTGCCAGCAGCCCACAGACAGGCTCCTACAATGAGCAGTTCTTC. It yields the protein CASSPQTGSYNEQFF.

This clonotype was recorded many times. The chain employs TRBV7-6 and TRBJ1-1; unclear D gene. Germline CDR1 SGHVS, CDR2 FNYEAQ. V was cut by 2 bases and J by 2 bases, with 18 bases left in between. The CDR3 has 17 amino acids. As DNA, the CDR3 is TGTGCCAGCAGCTTAAGCCACGACCGAAGTCTTAACACTGAAGCTTTCTTT. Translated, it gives CASSLSHDRSLNTEAFF.

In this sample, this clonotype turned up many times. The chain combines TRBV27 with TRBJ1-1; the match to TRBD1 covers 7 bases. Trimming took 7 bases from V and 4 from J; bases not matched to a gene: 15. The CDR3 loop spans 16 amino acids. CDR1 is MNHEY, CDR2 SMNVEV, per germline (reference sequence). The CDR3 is CASTLAGGGSSTEAFF. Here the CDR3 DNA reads TGTGCCAGCACCCTCGCAGGGGGGGGCTCCTCCACTGAAGCTTTCTTT.

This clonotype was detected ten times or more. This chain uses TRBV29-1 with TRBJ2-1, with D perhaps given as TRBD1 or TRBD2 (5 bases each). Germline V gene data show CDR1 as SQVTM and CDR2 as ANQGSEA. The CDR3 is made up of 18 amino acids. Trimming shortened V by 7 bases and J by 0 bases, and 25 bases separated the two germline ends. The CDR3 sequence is CSARGYLGPSSSYNEQFF. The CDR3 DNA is TGCAGCGCCCGAGGGTACTTGGGGCCCTCAAGCTCCTACAATGAGCAGTTCTTC.

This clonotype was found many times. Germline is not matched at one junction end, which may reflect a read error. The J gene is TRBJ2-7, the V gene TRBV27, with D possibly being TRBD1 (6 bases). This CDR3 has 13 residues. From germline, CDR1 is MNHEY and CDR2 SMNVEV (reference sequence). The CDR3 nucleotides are TGCGCCAGCAGCTTGGACAGCTCCTACGAGCAGTACTTC. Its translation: CASSLDSSYEQYF.

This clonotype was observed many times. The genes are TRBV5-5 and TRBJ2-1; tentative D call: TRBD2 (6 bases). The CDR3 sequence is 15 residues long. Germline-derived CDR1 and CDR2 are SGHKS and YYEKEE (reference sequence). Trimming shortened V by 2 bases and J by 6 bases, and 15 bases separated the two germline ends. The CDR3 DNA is TGTGCCAGCAGCTTCGGTCAGGTGCGGGGCAATGAGCAGTTCTTC. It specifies CASSFGQVRGNEQFF.

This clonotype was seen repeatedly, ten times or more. The CDR3 loop reads CASRGGLAGVHEQFF. Here the CDR3 DNA reads TGTGCCAGCAGAGGTGGTTTAGCGGGAGTCCATGAGCAGTTCTTC. The chain recombines TRBV11-2 with TRBJ2-1, with 9 bases that match TRBD2. Looked up from germline, CDR1 is SGHAT and CDR2 is FQNNGV. The CDR3 is made up of 15 amino acids. J gave up 8 bases and V 6 bases, and 11 bases lay outside the gene matches.

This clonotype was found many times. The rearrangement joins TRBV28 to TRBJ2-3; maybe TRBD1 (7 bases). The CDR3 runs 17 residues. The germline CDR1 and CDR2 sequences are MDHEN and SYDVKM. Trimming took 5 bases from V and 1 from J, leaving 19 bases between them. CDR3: CASSQPLTGTRTDTQYF. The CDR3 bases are TGTGCCAGCAGTCAACCTCTGACAGGGACTCGCACAGATACGCAGTATTTT.

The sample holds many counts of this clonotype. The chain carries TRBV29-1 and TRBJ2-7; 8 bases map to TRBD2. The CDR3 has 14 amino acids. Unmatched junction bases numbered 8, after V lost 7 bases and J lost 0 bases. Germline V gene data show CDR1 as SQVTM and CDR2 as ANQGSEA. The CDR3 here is CSAVAGTSSYEQYF. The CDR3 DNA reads TGCAGCGCTGTAGCGGGAACGAGCTCCTACGAGCAGTACTTC.

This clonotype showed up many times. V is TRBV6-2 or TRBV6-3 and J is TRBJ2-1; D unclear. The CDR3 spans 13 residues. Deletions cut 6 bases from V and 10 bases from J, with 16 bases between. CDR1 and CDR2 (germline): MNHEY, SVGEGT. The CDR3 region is CASSKRQLDEQFF. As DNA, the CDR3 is TGTGCCAGCAGCAAGAGGCAATTAGACGAGCAGTTCTTC.

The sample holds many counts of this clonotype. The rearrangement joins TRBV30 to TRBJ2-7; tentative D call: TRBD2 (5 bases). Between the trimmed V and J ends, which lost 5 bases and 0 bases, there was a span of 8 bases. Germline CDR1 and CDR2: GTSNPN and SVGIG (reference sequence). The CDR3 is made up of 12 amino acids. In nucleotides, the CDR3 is TGTGCCTGGGACGGAGGCTCCTACGAGCAGTACTTC. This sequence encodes CAWDGGSYEQYF.

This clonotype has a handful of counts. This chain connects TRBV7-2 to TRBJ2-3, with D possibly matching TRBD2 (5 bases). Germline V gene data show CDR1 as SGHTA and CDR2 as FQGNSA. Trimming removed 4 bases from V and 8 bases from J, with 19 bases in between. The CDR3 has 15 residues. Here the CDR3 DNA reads TGTGCCAGCAGCTATCCGACTGGTCGGGAAGGTACGCAGTATTTT. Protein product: CASSYPTGREGTQYF.

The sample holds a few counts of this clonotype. Here the CDR3 reads CASSAGPTNEKLFF. CDR3 DNA: TGTGCCAGCAGCGCAGGACCAACTAATGAAAAACTGTTTTTT. V and J are TRBV7-1 and TRBJ1-4; D is uncertain. TRBV7-1 is identified as an open reading frame with a role that is uncertain. The CDR3 length is 14 residues. V gave up 5 bases and J gave up 0 bases, with 7 bases separating them.

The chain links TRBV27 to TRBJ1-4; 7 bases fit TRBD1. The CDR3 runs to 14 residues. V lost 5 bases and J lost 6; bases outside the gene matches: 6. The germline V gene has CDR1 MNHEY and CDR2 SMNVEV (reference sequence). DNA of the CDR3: TGTGCCAGCAGTCTCAGGGACAGCGATGAAAAACTGTTTTTT. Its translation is CASSLRDSDEKLFF.